This T cell receptor beta chain was identified during a study of control samples from healthy donors and cancer patients. Data came from immunoSEQ multiplex PCR; TCRdb stores just in-frame clones and leaves some out. Of 90,000 to 140,000 clones detected, roughly 80% appear once; the ten largest clones hold less than 15%. Source material: blood. The receptor comes from a woman aged 50 to 60 in good health.

The CDR3 region has the DNA TGTGCCAGCAGTGAAGAGGCCGCCTTCCAAGAGACCCAGTACTTC. Translating gives CASSEEAAFQETQYF. The rearrangement links TRBV2 to TRBJ2-5; D not certain. The CDR3 extends over 15 amino acids. V lost 1 base and J 1 base, leaving 10 bases between the germline ends. Germline V gives CDR1 SNHLY, CDR2 FYNNEI.